This T cell receptor beta chain was identified during a study of immune evolution from preneoplasia to lung adenocarcinoma. General study results and limits: Compared with EGFR-mutant or double wild-type lesions, KRAS-mutant nodules were more clonal.

Resections took place in Japan or China from the mid-2010s to the late 2010s. Two lung cancer pathologists independently confirmed each histologic diagnosis. Clones were sequenced by immunoSEQ multiplex PCR, and TCRdb holds only the in-frame ones, with some missing. The data contain about 6,600 clones, around 67% of them singletons. The germline V gene has CDR1 SGHDT and CDR2 YYEEEE. The CDR3 extends over 14 amino acids. V was trimmed by 4 bases and J by 5 bases, leaving 13 bases between them. Comments on this clone: What it recognizes is unknown.

Sequenced material: FFPE lung adenocarcinoma in situ tissue. The rearrangement joins TRBV5-6 to TRBJ2-1; D is possibly TRBD1 (5 bases). The clonotype comes from an older donor with lung adenocarcinoma. The CDR3 DNA sequence: TGTGCCAGCAGCCCCTTGACAGTCAACAATGAGCAGTTCTTC. This sequence encodes CASSPLTVNNEQFF.